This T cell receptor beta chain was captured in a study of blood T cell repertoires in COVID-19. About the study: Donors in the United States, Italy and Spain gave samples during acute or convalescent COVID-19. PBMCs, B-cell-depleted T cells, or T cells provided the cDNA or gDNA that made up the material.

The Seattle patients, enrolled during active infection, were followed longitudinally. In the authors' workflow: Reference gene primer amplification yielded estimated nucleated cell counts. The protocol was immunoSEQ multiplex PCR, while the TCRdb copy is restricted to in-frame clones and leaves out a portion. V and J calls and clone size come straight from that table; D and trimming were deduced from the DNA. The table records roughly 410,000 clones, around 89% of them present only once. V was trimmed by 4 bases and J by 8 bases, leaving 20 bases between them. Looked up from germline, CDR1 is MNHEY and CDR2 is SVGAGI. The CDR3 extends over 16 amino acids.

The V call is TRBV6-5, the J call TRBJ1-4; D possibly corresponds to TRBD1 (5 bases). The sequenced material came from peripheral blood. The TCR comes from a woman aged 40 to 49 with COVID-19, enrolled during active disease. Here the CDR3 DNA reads TGTGCCAGCAGTTCCGCACCGGGGGGATTCGTGGAAAAACTGTTTTTT. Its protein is CASSSAPGGFVEKLFF.